This T cell receptor beta chain was obtained from a study of response to subunit inactivated influenza vaccine. MiXCR, applied by TCRdb to the RT-PCR reads, yields one record per CDR3 protein. The repertoire has hundreds of thousands of distinct CDR3 sequences, about 11% of them found once; the top ten carry around 10%. Germline CDR1 reads ENHRY; CDR2 reads SYGVKD. The CDR3 runs to 12 residues. Deletions cut 5 bases from V and 7 bases from J, with 12 bases between. The sample was also linked to a second study, of T cells expressing NK-cell markers. That investigation notes: Synthesis of TCR beta cDNA relied on 5'RACE template switching carrying UMIs. In a handful of donors, dominant clonotypes made up 28.3-60.1% of CD3+CD56-NKG2C+ cells.

The TCR comes from a man in his fifties or sixties who received an inactivated influenza vaccine. Here the sequenced sample was PBMCs from blood, taken on the day of vaccination. V and J are TRBV10-3 and TRBJ2-7; no definite D call. CDR3 sequence reads: CAISQDTQEQYF. Written as DNA, the CDR3 is TGTGCCATCAGTCAAGACACCCAGGAGCAGTACTTC.